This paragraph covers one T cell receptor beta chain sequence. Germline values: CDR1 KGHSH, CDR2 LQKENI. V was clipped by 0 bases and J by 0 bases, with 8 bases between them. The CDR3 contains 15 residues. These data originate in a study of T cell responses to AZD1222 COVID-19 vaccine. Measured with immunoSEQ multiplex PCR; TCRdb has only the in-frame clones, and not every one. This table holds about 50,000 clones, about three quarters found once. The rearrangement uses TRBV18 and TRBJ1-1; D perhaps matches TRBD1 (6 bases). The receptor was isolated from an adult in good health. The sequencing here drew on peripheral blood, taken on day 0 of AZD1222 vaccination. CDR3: CASSPPGQMNTEAFF. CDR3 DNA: TGTGCCAGCTCACCACCCGGACAGATGAACACTGAAGCTTTCTTT.